This TCR beta chain was obtained from a study of T cell responses to AZD1222 COVID-19 vaccine (dated by TCRdb to the early 2020s). Regarding the study in general: Because spike-specific TCR depth and breadth did not differ between the two schedules, AZD1222 recipients who got a second dose at roughly 4 weeks were pooled with those who got a second dose at roughly 12 weeks. TCR sequencing was performed for roughly 240 trial participants, of whom 207 were given two doses of AZD1222 and around 25 were given two doses of MenACWY control vaccine. Enrollment into the trials was organized by age into subgroups of 18-55, 56-69 and 70-plus years, and those subgroups contained roughly 150, 30 and 60 TCR-sequenced participants, respectively.

Results the study describes overall, beyond this receptor: Reportedly, almost half of the unique spike-specific TCRs recognized epitopes lying outside the regions that are mutated in the B.1.351 and B.1.1.7 variants. Conclusions about previously exposed vaccinees are limited because only a handful of AZD1222 recipients were SARS-CoV-2 seropositive at baseline. Vaccine-associated CD4 TCRs spanned the whole spike protein, with dominant responses in regions 160-218 and 743-854. The 56-69-year group was small, and its depth increase did not reach significance, likely because of low power. Participants were mostly white British, with more females than males. The authors suggested clonal diversity may have been underestimated. After two AZD1222 doses, both the breadth and the depth of spike-specific TCRs were significantly higher than at day 0 and than in MenACWY recipients. Because no day 14 peak-response samples were available, repertoires were characterized only after the peak T cell response.

This specimen's time point label, interpreted: baseline before first vaccination. Vaccinee samples came from UK trials COV001 and COV002, including a single-blind randomized controlled phase 2/3 trial of AZD1222 (ChAdOx1 nCoV-19) in healthy adults. Trial participant PBMC samples were collected at day 0 and day 28 after the second dose for TCRbeta chain sequencing. CDR1 and CDR2, looked up from the germline V gene, are SGHTA and FQGTGA. Trimming removed 5 bases from V and 5 bases from J, leaving 12 bases between the germline ends. CDR3 length: 13 amino acids, cysteine to phenylalanine. Left in the record is the CDR3 DNA by itself, 39 bases read in frame from the first base. To note about this clone: Its antigen is still unknown. The record has no base qualities; no much larger clone is one base away.

The CDR3 regions of human TCRbeta chains were analyzed by immunosequencing. The study's processing was this. TCRs in the repertoires were matched against a reference library of SARS-CoV-2-specific TCRs that had been generated with the MIRA antigen-specificity platform. Breadth meant the fraction of unique TCRs that were SARS-CoV-2-associated, whereas depth meant the fraction of total T cells that were SARS-CoV-2-associated. Each spike-specific TCR was assigned to its reactive spike region and to a CD4 or CD8 class using the MIRA data. Log10-transformed breadth and depth values were compared by one-way ANOVA with Sidak's multiple comparisons tests. In its TCRdb copy, this immuneACCESS table keeps in-frame sequences only and misses some clones. Where compared with another copy, unresolved V genes explain less than half of these, and the others have no known cause. V and J calls and clone size are as listed in that table; D and trimming were resolved from the DNA. The sample yields 90,000 to 120,000 clones; approximately 93% were counted once. The top ten clonotypes cover 5% of the sample.

The rearrangement joined TRBV7-3 to TRBJ2-5; a confident D gene designation cannot be given. The sequence was collected from an adult in good health. Specimen: peripheral blood, collected on day 0 of AZD1222 vaccination. The base sequence is TGTGCCAGCAGCCCCGACCCGGAGGAGACCCAGTACTTC. This sequence encodes CASSPDPEETQYF.